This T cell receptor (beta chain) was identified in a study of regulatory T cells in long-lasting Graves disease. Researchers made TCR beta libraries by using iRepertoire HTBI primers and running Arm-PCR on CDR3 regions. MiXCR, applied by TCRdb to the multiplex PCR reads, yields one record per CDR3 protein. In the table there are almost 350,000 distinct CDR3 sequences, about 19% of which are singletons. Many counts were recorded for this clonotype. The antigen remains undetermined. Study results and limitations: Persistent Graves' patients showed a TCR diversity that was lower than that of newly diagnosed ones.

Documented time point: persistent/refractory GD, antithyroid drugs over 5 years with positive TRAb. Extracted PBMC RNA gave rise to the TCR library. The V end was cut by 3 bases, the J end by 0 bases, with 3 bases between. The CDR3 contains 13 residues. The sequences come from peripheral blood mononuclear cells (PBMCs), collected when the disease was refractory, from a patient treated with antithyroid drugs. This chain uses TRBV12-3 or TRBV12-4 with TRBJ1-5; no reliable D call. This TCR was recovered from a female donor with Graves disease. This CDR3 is CASSLNSNQPQHF. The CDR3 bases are TGTGCCAGCAGTTTGAATAGCAATCAGCCCCAGCATTTT.